By share, the clone carrying this T cell receptor (beta chain) counts as medium-sized. Its antigen is not identified. The data were obtained in a study of T cell responses to AZD1222 COVID-19 vaccine. Study observations and caveats: After two AZD1222 doses, spike-specific TCR breadth and depth rose versus day 0. The peak T cell response came first, and repertoires were sampled only after it. At baseline, just a handful of AZD1222 recipients tested seropositive.

The CDR3 spans 17 residues. V lost 0 bases, J lost 5 bases, and 10 bases stayed unmatched. CDR1 is LGHNA and CDR2 is YSLEER in the germline V gene. This table comes from immunoSEQ multiplex PCR, and its TCRdb copy is limited to in-frame clones, with some not included. This sample has 85,000 to 95,000 clones; 90% occur once, and the top ten carry about 8.4%. The sequencing used peripheral blood, collected on day 0 of AZD1222 vaccination. The TCR sequence derives from an adult in good health. The chain uses TRBV4-3 and TRBJ2-5; 9 bases match TRBD2. CDR3 region: CASSQDRIIAGDETQYF. In DNA form, the CDR3 reads TGCGCCAGCAGCCAAGATCGGATTATAGCGGGGGACGAGACCCAGTACTTC.